These T cell receptor beta chains were read from a single sample in a study of PD-L1 blockade in urothelial cancer. TCRdb's table, derived via immunoSEQ multiplex PCR, lists solely in-frame clones and lacks some. The table lists about 43,000 clones, around 80% of them singletons. This material consisted of PBMCs, taken around atezolizumab (anti-PD-L1) treatment. The origin of the receptors is a man aged 55-75 years with urothelial cancer. CDR3s include the opening cysteine and the closing phenylalanine or tryptophan. The D gene is left open where the match is weak. A clone size is listed for some rows: how often the clone was seen (once, few, many), or a class if it is expanded.

>TRBJ2-7|TRBV11-2|-|TRBD2
TGTGCCAGCAGCCCCGTACTAGCGGGAACGAACGAGCAGTACTTC
CASSPVLAGTNEQYF
>TRBJ2-7|TRBV21-1|few|-
TGTGCCAGCAGCAAAGTGGGGGGTAGGAGCTCCTACGAGCAGTACTTC
CASSKVGGRSSYEQYF
>TRBJ2-7|TRBV7-6|-|TRBD2
TGTGCTAGCGGGGGGTTGTCTTACGAGCAGTACTTC
CASGGLSYEQYF
>TRBJ2-4|TRBV11-3|-|TRBD2
TGTGCCAGCAGCTCGCGGGAGGAAAACATTCAGTACTTC
CASSSREENIQYF
>TRBJ1-3|TRBV6-1|-|-
TGTGCCAGCAGTGAAGACAGGTTCTCTGGAAACACCATATATTTT
CASSEDRFSGNTIYF
>TRBJ2-3|TRBV5-1|-|TRBD2
TGCGCCAGCTATGGACTAGCGGGGATAAGCACAGATACGCAGTATTTT
CASYGLAGISTDTQYF
>TRBJ1-5|TRBV28|-|-
TGTGCCAGCAGTTTTGAGGCAGAGAATCAGCCCCAGCATTTT
CASSFEAENQPQHF
>TRBJ2-7|TRBV6-5|-|-
TGTGCCAGCAGTTACCGACCAGGTTCCCACGAGCAGTACTTC
CASSYRPGSHEQYF
>TRBJ1-2|TRBV28|-|-
TGTGCCAGCAATCCAGCGAACTATGGCTACACCTTC
CASNPANYGYTF
>TRBJ2-3|TRBV11-3|once|TRBD2
TGTGCCAGCAGCCTAGGGACTAGCGGAAGGGTAGATACGCAGTATTTT
CASSLGTSGRVDTQYF
>TRBJ1-2|TRBV28|-|TRBD1
TGTGCCAGCAGTCCGAGGGACAGGGTGGAGGGCTACACCTTC
CASSPRDRVEGYTF
>TRBJ2-3|TRBV5-1|-|-
TGCGCCAGCAGCCACGGACAGAGCACAGATACGCAGTATTTT
CASSHGQSTDTQYF
>TRBJ2-7|TRBV6-1|-|TRBD1
TGTGCCAGCAGTGAATTGGACAGGGCCAGAACCAGCTCCTACGAGCAGTACTTC
CASSELDRARTSSYEQYF
>TRBJ1-5|TRBV27|-|-
TGTGCCAGCAGTCCGCGGATTCCGGGAATGACCAATCAGCCCCAGCATTTT
CASSPRIPGMTNQPQHF
>TRBJ2-7|TRBV30|-|TRBD2
TGTGCCTCGGGACTAGCGGGAGCAGGCGAGCAGTACTTC
CASGLAGAGEQYF
>TRBJ2-1|TRBV6-5|-|TRBD1
TGTGCCAGCAGTTACAAGGGACAGGGTTACAATGAGCAGTTCTTC
CASSYKGQGYNEQFF
>TRBJ2-5|TRBV5-1|-|-
TGCGCCAGCAGCATGGACAGGGAGGGAGAGACCCAGTACTTC
CASSMDREGETQYF
>TRBJ1-2|TRBV6-5|-|-
TGTGCCAGCGGAAAACTCCAGGGGGGCTACACCTTC
CASGKLQGGYTF
>TRBJ1-4|TRBV27|-|TRBD1
TGTGCCAGCAGTTTCCGCGGATCAGGGGGCTTGAATGAAAAACTGTTTTTT
CASSFRGSGGLNEKLFF
>TRBJ2-7|TRBV11-2|-|-
TGTGCCAGCAGCTCTAGGGGGTACGAGCAGTACTTC
CASSSRGYEQYF
>TRBJ2-5|TRBV10-2|-|-
TGCGCCAGCAGTGAAACTAGTAGGGAGACCCAGTACTTC
CASSETSRETQYF
>TRBJ1-1|TRBV7-2|few|-
TGTGCCAGCAGCTCATCAGGGAGGGGGACTGAAGCTTTCTTT
CASSSSGRGTEAFF
>TRBJ1-2|TRBV7-2|-|-
TGTGCCAGCAGCTTAGGAGGGGGGGGGCGCGGGCAAAGCTATGGCTACACCTTC
CASSLGGGGRGQSYGYTF
>TRBJ1-1|TRBV5-1|few|TRBD1
TGCGCCAGCAGTCGCGGACAGGGCGGTACTGAAGCTTTCTTT
CASSRGQGGTEAFF
>TRBJ2-1|TRBV2|-|TRBD2
TGTGCCAGCAAGGGTCCGGGGGGTTGGCAGTTCTTC
CASKGPGGWQFF
>TRBJ2-7|TRBV5-4|-|-
TGTGCCAGCAGCTTGGGATACAGCTACGAGCAGTACTTC
CASSLGYSYEQYF
>TRBJ2-7|TRBV2|-|TRBD1
TGTGCCAGCAGGGGGACAGGGACCTACGAGCAGTACTTC
CASRGTGTYEQYF
>TRBJ1-4|TRBV27|-|TRBD1
TGTGCCAGCAGTTTAATAGCCGGGACAGGGGACGAAAAACTGTTTTTT
CASSLIAGTGDEKLFF
>TRBJ1-5|TRBV18|-|-
TGTGCCAGCGCCTCGGAGGCGGCTTATAGCAATCAGCCCCAGCATTTT
CASASEAAYSNQPQHF
>TRBJ2-1|TRBV5-1|-|-
TGCGCCAGCAGCTTGGAGGGGGTTATCTCCAATGAGCAGTTCTTC
CASSLEGVISNEQFF
>TRBJ1-6|TRBV5-6|-|TRBD1
TGTGCCAGCAGCCCGGGACAGGGGGCTAGGGGGTCACCCCTCCACTTT
CASSPGQGARGSPLHF
>TRBJ1-6|TRBV4-1|-|TRBD1
TGCGCCAGCAGCCAAGGACAGGGGGTGGGATCACCCCTCCACTTT
CASSQGQGVGSPLHF
>TRBJ1-1|TRBV6-4|-|-
TGTGCCAGCAGTGCATCCAGGGGGAACACTGAAGCTTTCTTT
CASSASRGNTEAFF
>TRBJ1-4|TRBV7-2|many|-
TGTGCCAGCAGCCTCCGCCCCCGTGGTGAGGAAAAACTGTTTTTT
CASSLRPRGEEKLFF
>TRBJ2-7|TRBV5-1|-|-
TGCGCCAGCAGCACAGGGAGTACCTACGAGCAGTACTTC
CASSTGSTYEQYF
>TRBJ2-7|TRBV28|-|-
TGTGCCAGCAGTTCGGGGGTCCGCGAGCAGTACTTC
CASSSGVREQYF
>TRBJ2-5|TRBV25-1|-|TRBD2
TGTGCCAGCAGTGCTTACTGGACTAGCGGCCAAGAGACCCAGTACTTC
CASSAYWTSGQETQYF
>TRBJ1-2|TRBV11-2|-|-
TGTGCCAGCAGCTTAGATCGGGACATTGGCTACACCTTC
CASSLDRDIGYTF
>TRBJ2-1|TRBV28|-|-
TGTGCCAGCACCACAGGAGGGTACAATGAGCAGTTCTTC
CASTTGGYNEQFF
>TRBJ2-5|TRBV19|-|TRBD2
TGTGCCAGTAGTACCCGATTGACTAGCGGAGCCCGGGGGGAGACCCAGTACTTC
CASSTRLTSGARGETQYF
>TRBJ2-3|TRBV7-9|once|-
TGTGCCAGCAGCTTAGAAGGGGTGATTTTGACAGATACGCAGTATTTT
CASSLEGVILTDTQYF
>TRBJ2-7|TRBV11-2|-|TRBD2
TGTGCCAGCAGCCCTAGACTAGCGGGAGGAAGCGAGCAGTACTTC
CASSPRLAGGSEQYF
>TRBJ2-5|TRBV11-2|once|TRBD2
TGTGCCAGCAGCCGAACCGGGACGGGAGGGGAGACCCAGTACTTC
CASSRTGTGGETQYF
>TRBJ2-6|TRBV30|few|-
TGTGCCTGGAGTGTACTGAGGACTGCCAACGGGGCCAACGTCCTGACTTTC
CAWSVLRTANGANVLTF
>TRBJ2-7|TRBV18|-|-
TGTGCCAGCTCAAACGGAGGTCCAAGCTCCTACGAGCAGTACTTC
CASSNGGPSSYEQYF
>TRBJ2-1|TRBV4-3|-|-
TGCGCCAGCAGCCAAGATATAGCATTTGAGCAGTTCTTC
CASSQDIAFEQFF
>TRBJ1-2|TRBV28|-|TRBD1
TGTGCCAGCAGTTTAGCCGGGACAGGGGGTTTGCGCTACACCTTC
CASSLAGTGGLRYTF
>TRBJ2-5|TRBV29-1|-|TRBD1
TGCAGCGTTGCGCTGGGACAGGGAATCCAAGAGACCCAGTACTTC
CSVALGQGIQETQYF
>TRBJ2-1|TRBV5-4|-|-
TGTGCCAGCAGCCCCGAGGTGGTAGCGGAGTACAATGAGCAGTTCTTC
CASSPEVVAEYNEQFF
>TRBJ2-2|TRBV7-2|few|TRBD1
TGTGCCAGCAGCCAATGGACAGGGAAGGTGACCGGGGAGCTGTTTTTT
CASSQWTGKVTGELFF
>TRBJ2-2|TRBV28|-|TRBD2
TGTGCCAGCCGTCCGGTCGGGGGGGGTCGAAAGACCGGGGAGCTGTTTTTT
CASRPVGGGRKTGELFF